These 3 T cell receptor beta chains were all obtained from the same sample, sequenced in a study of monozygotic twins with cystic fibrosis. Assay: immunoSEQ multiplex PCR; the TCRdb copy retains only in-frame clones and omits some. The sample includes about 22,000 clones, about 87% seen only once; the top ten take roughly 1.2%. The sequenced sample consisted of blood. These receptors were obtained from a woman in her 30s with cystic fibrosis.

The rearrangement uses TRBV5-5 and TRBJ1-1, with no clear D. From germline, CDR1 is SGHKS and CDR2 YYEKEE (reference sequence). This CDR3 has 13 residues. Trimming took off 2 bases at V and 1 base at J, with 6 bases between the two ends. The CDR3 protein is CASSFPQNTEAFF. DNA for the CDR3: TGTGCCAGCAGCTTTCCTCAGAACACTGAAGCTTTCTTT.

CDR3 in amino acids: CASSLKGNEQFF. The DNA of the CDR3 is TGTGCCAGCAGCTTGAAGGGCAATGAGCAGTTCTTC. V usage is TRBV5-6 and J usage is TRBJ2-1; unclear D gene. The V end lost 1 base, the J end lost 6 bases, and 5 bases lay between the germline ends. The CDR3 is made up of 12 amino acids. Germline lookup yields CDR1 SGHDT and CDR2 YYEEEE.

This chain joins TRBV29-1 and TRBJ1-3, with no clear D. This CDR3 has 11 amino acids. CDR1 is SQVTM and CDR2 is ANQGSEA in the germline V gene. Trimming shortened V by 5 bases and J by 2 bases, and 4 bases separated the two germline ends. The CDR3 spells CSVRTGNTIYF. The CDR3 coding sequence is TGCAGCGTTAGGACTGGAAACACCATATATTTT.